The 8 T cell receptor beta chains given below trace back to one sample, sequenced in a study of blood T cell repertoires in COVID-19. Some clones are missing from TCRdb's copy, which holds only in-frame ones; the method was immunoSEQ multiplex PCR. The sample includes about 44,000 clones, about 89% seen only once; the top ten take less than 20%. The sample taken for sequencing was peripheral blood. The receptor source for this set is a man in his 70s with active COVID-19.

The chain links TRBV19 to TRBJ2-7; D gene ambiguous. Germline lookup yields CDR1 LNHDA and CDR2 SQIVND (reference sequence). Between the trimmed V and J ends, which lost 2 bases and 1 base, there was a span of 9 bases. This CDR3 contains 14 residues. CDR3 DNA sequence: TGTGCCAGTAGTATACGGGTAGATTCCTACGAGCAGTACTTC. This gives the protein CASSIRVDSYEQYF.

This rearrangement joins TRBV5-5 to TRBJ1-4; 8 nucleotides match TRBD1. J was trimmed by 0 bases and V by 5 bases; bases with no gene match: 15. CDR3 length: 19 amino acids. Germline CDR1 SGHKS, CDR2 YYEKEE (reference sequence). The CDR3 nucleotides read TGTGCCAGCAGTCAACCGACAGGGGAAATTACTGCAACTAATGAAAAACTGTTTTTT. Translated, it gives CASSQPTGEITATNEKLFF.

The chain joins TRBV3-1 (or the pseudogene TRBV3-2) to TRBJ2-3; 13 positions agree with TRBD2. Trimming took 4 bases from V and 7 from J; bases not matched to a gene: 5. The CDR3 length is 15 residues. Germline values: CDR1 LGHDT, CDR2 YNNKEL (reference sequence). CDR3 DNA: TGTGCCAGCAGCCCCGGGACTAGCGGGGCAAATACGCAGTATTTT. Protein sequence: CASSPGTSGANTQYF.

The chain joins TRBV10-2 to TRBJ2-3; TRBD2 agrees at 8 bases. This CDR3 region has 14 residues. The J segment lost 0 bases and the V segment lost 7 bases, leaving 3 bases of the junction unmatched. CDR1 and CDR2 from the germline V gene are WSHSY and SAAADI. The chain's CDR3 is CASTGTRSTDTQYF. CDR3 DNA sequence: TGCGCCAGCACCGGGACTAGAAGCACAGATACGCAGTATTTT.

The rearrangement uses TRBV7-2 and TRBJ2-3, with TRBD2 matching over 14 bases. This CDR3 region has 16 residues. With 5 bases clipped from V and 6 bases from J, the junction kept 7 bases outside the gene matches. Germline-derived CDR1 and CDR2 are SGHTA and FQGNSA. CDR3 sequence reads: CASSPRTSGGSDTQYF. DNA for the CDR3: TGTGCCAGCAGCCCCCGGACTAGCGGGGGGTCGGATACGCAGTATTTT.

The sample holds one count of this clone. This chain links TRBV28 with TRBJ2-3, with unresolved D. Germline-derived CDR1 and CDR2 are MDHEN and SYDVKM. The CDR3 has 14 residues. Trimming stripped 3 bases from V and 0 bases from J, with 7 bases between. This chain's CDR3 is CASSFLSSTDTQYF. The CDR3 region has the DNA TGTGCCAGCAGTTTTCTCTCGAGCACAGATACGCAGTATTTT.

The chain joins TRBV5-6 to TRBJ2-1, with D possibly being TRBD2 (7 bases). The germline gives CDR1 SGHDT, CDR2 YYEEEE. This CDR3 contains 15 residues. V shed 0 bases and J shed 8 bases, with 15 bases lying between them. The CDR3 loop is CASSLVEGGRYEQFF. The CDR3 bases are TGTGCCAGCAGCTTGGTAGAGGGGGGGAGGTATGAGCAGTTCTTC.

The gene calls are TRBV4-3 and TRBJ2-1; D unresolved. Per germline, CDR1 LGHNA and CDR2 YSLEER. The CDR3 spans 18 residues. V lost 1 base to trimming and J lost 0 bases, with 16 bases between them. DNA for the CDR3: TGCGCCAGCAGCCAAGGTTCAGATGTTTGGAGCTCCTACAATGAGCAGTTCTTC. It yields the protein CASSQGSDVWSSYNEQFF.